What follows are 9 T cell receptor beta chains derived from one specimen sequenced in a study of blood T cells in healthy people across ages. The second PCR ran about 6 to 11 cycles with a sample-barcoded 5' primer and J-beta primers. TCRdb reanalysed the 5' RACE reads using MiXCR and keeps one entry per CDR3 protein. The sample records some 900,000 distinct CDR3 sequences, around 46% being singletons. Sequencing used blood. The source is a man aged 30 to 39 in good health.

The chain recombines TRBV11-3 with TRBJ2-1, with unresolved D. Looked up from germline, CDR1 is SGHNT and CDR2 is YENEEA. CDR3 length equals 14 residues. The ends were cut back, 2 bases at V and 5 bases at J, with 10 bases in the middle. The chain's CDR3 is CASSLTEQHNEQFF. In DNA, the CDR3 is TGTGCCAGCAGCTTAACCGAACAACACAATGAGCAGTTCTTC.

The rearrangement joins TRBV6-2 or TRBV6-3 to TRBJ1-5; tentatively, D is TRBD1 (5 bases). In germline, CDR1 is MNHEY, CDR2 SVGEGT. The CDR3 covers 16 residues. V gave up 5 bases and J gave up 1 base, with 15 bases separating them. The CDR3: CASSDADRGSNQPQHF. CDR3 DNA sequence: TGTGCCAGCAGTGACGCCGACAGAGGAAGCAATCAGCCCCAGCATTTT.

The rearrangement links TRBV4-2 to TRBJ1-2; 7 bases line up with TRBD1. The V gene's germline CDR1 is LGHNA and CDR2 YNFKEQ. V gave up 2 bases and J gave up 3 bases; unmatched junction bases: 3. The CDR3 is 14 residues long. CDR3 nucleotide sequence: TGTGCCAGCAGCCAACGAGACAGGGACTATGGCTACACCTTC. It yields the protein CASSQRDRDYGYTF.

This clonotype was recorded a few times. This sequence joins TRBV6-5 and TRBJ1-4; a possible D gene is TRBD1 (5 bases). Germline CDR1 reads MNHEY; CDR2 reads SVGAGI. The CDR3 spans 15 residues. Trimming shortened V by 0 bases and J by 8 bases, and 13 bases separated the two germline ends. This CDR3 reads CASSYSGQGREKLFF. CDR3 in DNA: TGTGCCAGCAGTTACTCGGGCCAGGGTCGGGAAAAACTGTTTTTT.

The CDR3, as DNA: TGTGCCAGCAGTCCCCAGGGGACCATAAACACCATATATTTT. The encoded protein is CASSPQGTINTIYF. V usage is TRBV2 and J usage is TRBJ1-3; the D gene is possibly TRBD1 (6 bases). CDR1 and CDR2 from the germline V gene are SNHLY and FYNNEI. Between the trimmed V and J ends, which lost 5 bases and 6 bases, there was a span of 14 bases. CDR3 length: 14 residues. Together with reference TRBV2 and TRBJ1-3, the CDR3 gives the full variable domain: EPEVTQTPSHQVTQMGQEVILRCVPISNHLYFYWYRQILGQKVEFLVSFYNNEISEKSEIFDDQFSVERPDGSNFTLKIRSTKLEDSAMYFCASSPQGTINTIYFGEGSWLTVV.

The chain employs TRBV6-2 or TRBV6-3 and TRBJ2-7; 7 bases fit TRBD1. After removal of 6 bases from V and 2 bases from J, the junction contained 16 bases not matched to a gene. The CDR3 has 17 residues. Germline V gene sequence: CDR1 MNHEY, CDR2 SVGEGT. The CDR3 region is CASSPFATGVLTYEQYF. The CDR3 DNA is TGTGCCAGCAGCCCTTTCGCCACAGGGGTACTCACCTACGAGCAGTACTTC.

This clonotype was detected only a few times. The J gene is TRBJ1-1, the V gene TRBV5-5; weak D call: TRBD1 (5 bases). Trimming removed 4 bases at V and 1 base at J, with 11 bases between. There are 14 residues in the CDR3. The germline V gene has CDR1 SGHKS and CDR2 YYEKEE (reference sequence). This CDR3 reads CASSVRVSNTEAFF. The CDR3 coding sequence is TGTGCCAGCAGCGTCAGGGTCTCGAACACTGAAGCTTTCTTT.

This clonotype was detected only a few times. The chain employs TRBV12-3 or TRBV12-4 and TRBJ2-7; D possibly corresponds to TRBD1 (6 bases). V shed 3 bases and J shed 1 base, with 16 bases lying between them. The CDR3 totals 16 residues. Here the CDR3 DNA reads TGTGCCAGCAGTTTCGCGTTCATGGACAGTTCCTACGAGCAGTACTTC. This translates into CASSFAFMDSSYEQYF.

This clonotype appeared a few times. V usage is TRBV5-1 and J usage is TRBJ2-1; D not resolved. Per the germline V gene, CDR1 is SGHRS and CDR2 is YFSETQ. The CDR3 consists of 13 residues. The V end was cut by 4 bases, the J end by 7 bases, with 12 bases between. The CDR3 DNA reads as TGCGCCAGCAGCCCGTCGACTGAAAATGAGCAGTTCTTC. It encodes CASSPSTENEQFF.